The T cell receptor beta chain under discussion was sequenced for a study of cytomegalovirus exposure and HLA in healthy donors. Study-wide results and limits: CMV serostatus was the sole immune exposure information available. A few of the chains that were CMV-associated were confirmed in vitro to be specific for CMV antigens.

The PCR employed 60 Vbeta primers together with 13 Jbeta primers. Profiling relied on immunoSEQ multiplex PCR, and the TCRdb table lists in-frame clones only, not all of them. The sample records around 75,000 clones, about 78% being singletons. For this clone: The antigen is unknown.

Germline loops: CDR1 MGHRA, CDR2 YSYEKL. Deletions cut 0 bases from V and 12 bases from J, with 14 bases between. This CDR3 is built from 14 residues. The material sequenced was PBMCs. The receptor was derived from a man younger than 30 in good health and CMV-seronegative. The chain combines TRBV4-1 with TRBJ1-4, with D hard to call. DNA of the CDR3: TGCGCCAGCAGCCAAGAGGGTCTGTCGGAGGAACTGTTTTTT. It yields the protein CASSQEGLSEELFF.